A single sample is the source of the 10 T cell receptor beta chains below, sequenced in a study of T cells after yellow fever vaccination. TCRdb re-called the 5' RACE reads with MiXCR, one entry per CDR3 protein. The sample consists of hundreds of thousands of distinct CDR3 sequences, approximately 13% of them appearing once. The sample was PBMCs, taken on the day of the yellow fever booster vaccination. Receptors originate from a young man who received the YFV17D yellow fever vaccine.

The chain's CDR3 is CASSQPGQGTETQYF. DNA for the CDR3: TGTGCCAGCAGCCAACCCGGACAGGGGACAGAGACCCAGTACTTC. This chain links TRBV3-1 with TRBJ2-5; 9 bases fit TRBD1. With V trimmed by 2 bases and J by 4 bases, 5 bases remained unmatched. The CDR3 has 15 amino acids. The germline V gene has CDR1 LGHDT and CDR2 YNNKEL (reference sequence).

This clonotype was detected a few times. This chain joins TRBV29-1 and TRBJ1-1; D gene ambiguous. V was shortened by 3 bases and J by 1 base, with 3 bases between the two germline ends. The CDR3 spans 11 residues. Germline V gene lookup returns CDR1 SQVTM and CDR2 ANQGSEA. The CDR3 is CSVDENTEAFF. In nucleotides, the CDR3 is TGCAGCGTTGACGAGAACACTGAAGCTTTCTTT.

This clonotype was counted only a few times. The rearrangement uses TRBV10-3 and TRBJ2-3, with D perhaps matching TRBD1 (6 bases). The CDR3 extends over 13 amino acids. CDR1 ENHRY and CDR2 SYGVKD come from the germline V gene. V lost 7 bases and J lost 3, with 11 bases in between. The DNA for the CDR3 is TGTGCCATCAAAAAAGGACAGACAGATACGCAGTATTTT. Translation: CAIKKGQTDTQYF.

Worth noting for this clonotype: A read error may produce the germline difference seen at one junction end. The rearrangement links TRBV7-2 to TRBJ2-5; tentatively, D is TRBD1 (6 bases). The CDR3 is 13 amino acids. In germline, CDR1 is SGHTA, CDR2 FQGNSA. CDR3 in amino acids: CASNSLPGATCIF. CDR3 coding DNA: TGTGCCAGCAATTCTCTCCCAGGGGCCACCTGTATATTC.

This clonotype showed up just a few times. V is TRBV5-1 and J is TRBJ2-5; 11 bases fit TRBD1. J gave up 2 bases and V 5 bases, and 11 bases lay outside the gene matches. The germline CDR1 and CDR2 sequences are SGHRS and YFSETQ. This CDR3 is built from 17 residues. The CDR3 DNA sequence: TGCGCCAGCAGTAAAGGTTCCGGGACAGGGGGACAAGAGACCCAGTACTTC. This translates into CASSKGSGTGGQETQYF.

The genes are TRBV20-1 and TRBJ2-1, with 8 nucleotides matching TRBD2. This CDR3 has 14 residues. CDR1 and CDR2 (germline): DFQATT, SNEGSKA (reference sequence). The trim removed 1 base at V and 7 bases at J, leaving 6 bases unmatched. The CDR3 DNA reads as TGCAGTGCTAGAGCGGGGCGACTAGCGAATGAGCAGTTCTTC. Translation: CSARAGRLANEQFF.

Only a few counts were recorded for this clonotype. The chain joins TRBV11-2 to TRBJ2-5, with D unclear. V was trimmed by 5 bases and J by 4 bases, leaving 11 bases between them. From germline, CDR1 is SGHAT and CDR2 FQNNGV. The CDR3 consists of 13 residues. As DNA, the CDR3 is TGTGCCAGCAGCCACGGCCGAGGAGAGACCCAGTACTTC. This codes for CASSHGRGETQYF.

This chain links TRBV27 with TRBJ2-7; 8 bases line up with TRBD2. Germline values: CDR1 MNHEY, CDR2 SMNVEV (reference sequence). There are 13 residues in the CDR3. The trim removed 7 bases at V and 2 bases at J, leaving 4 bases unmatched. The CDR3 spells CASNSGSPYEQYF. CDR3 in DNA: TGTGCCAGCAACAGCGGGAGCCCCTACGAGCAGTACTTC.

In this sample, this clonotype turned up a few times. The chain joins TRBV6-1 to TRBJ1-1; unclear D gene. In germline, CDR1 is MNHNS, CDR2 SASEGT. The CDR3 is 13 residues long. V was trimmed by 8 bases and J by 4 bases, leaving 14 bases between them. In nucleotides, the CDR3 is TGTGCCAGCGGGAACGAGTTTCGCACTGAAGCTTTCTTT. Amino acids: CASGNEFRTEAFF.

The V and J genes are TRBV29-1 and TRBJ1-2; TRBD1 might be the D (5 bases). The V end lost 7 bases, the J end lost 0 bases, and 15 bases lay between the germline ends. This CDR3 contains 14 residues. Germline-derived CDR1 and CDR2 are SQVTM and ANQGSEA. This CDR3 is CSAVLGGANYGYTF. For the CDR3, the DNA is TGCAGCGCCGTACTGGGGGGAGCTAACTATGGCTACACCTTC.